One sample yielded the 23 T cell receptor beta chains listed below, sequenced in a study of blood T cell repertoires in COVID-19. Repertoires were generated with immunoSEQ multiplex PCR, while TCRdb's copy carries only in-frame clones and drops some. This sample has 200,000 to 250,000 clones; 84% occur once, and the top ten carry 9.7%. The sequencing sample was made of peripheral blood. The origin of the receptors is a man over 45 with active or convalescent COVID-19.

The chain combines TRBV21-1 with TRBJ2-1; TRBD2 is the table's D call, not checked against the DNA. TRBV21-1 is a pseudogene locus. The CDR3 extends over 17 amino acids. CDR3 protein: CASSKEGGGAPYNEQFF. As DNA, the CDR3 is TGTGCCAGCAGCAAAGAGGGTGGGGGGGCCCCCTACAATGAGCAGTTCTTC.

The chain recombines TRBV6-2 or TRBV6-3 with TRBJ1-2, with D possibly TRBD1 on 6 matching bases. The CDR3 covers 13 residues. Germline CDR1 is MNHEY and CDR2 is SVGEGT. Trimming removed 5 bases at V and 7 bases at J, with 14 bases between. The DNA for the CDR3 is TGTGCCAGCAGTCCCGGGACATACATTGGCTACACCTTC. Protein sequence: CASSPGTYIGYTF.

A few counts support this clone. The chain carries TRBV6-5 and TRBJ2-4, with a weak D call TRBD2 (5 bases). Germline V gene data show CDR1 as MNHEY and CDR2 as SVGAGI. V was cut by 7 bases and J by 1 base, with 11 bases left in between. This CDR3 spans 14 amino acids. CDR3 protein: CASTAPGAKNIQYF. In DNA, the CDR3 is TGTGCCAGCACGGCCCCGGGGGCCAAAAACATTCAGTACTTC.

Concerning this clone: This sample includes further DNA sequences coding for the same CDR3. The chain uses TRBV28 and TRBJ1-2; the D is unclear. Trimming removed 1 base at V and 1 base at J, with 4 bases between. CDR1 is MDHEN, CDR2 SYDVKM, per germline. CDR3 length: 13 amino acids. Written as DNA, the CDR3 is TGTGCCAGCAGTTTATACAGTAACTATGGCTACACCTTC. Its translation is CASSLYSNYGYTF.

The sample holds one count of this clone. The CDR3 DNA sequence: TGCAGCGTTCTTACCCCGCAGGGGGCGCGGGACTATGGCTACACCTTC. Its translation is CSVLTPQGARDYGYTF. The chain links TRBV29-1 to TRBJ1-2, with 8 bases fitting TRBD1. Looked up from germline, CDR1 is SQVTM and CDR2 is ANQGSEA. Unmatched junction bases numbered 14, after V lost 5 bases and J lost 3 bases. CDR3 size: 16 residues.

V usage is TRBV11-3 and J usage is TRBJ1-2, with TRBD1 identical over 11 bases. The CDR3 runs to 17 residues. The V gene's germline CDR1 is SGHNT and CDR2 YENEEA. V was pared by 4 bases and J by 1 base, with 8 bases of the junction left unmatched. The CDR3 DNA reads TGTGCCAGCAGCTCGGACAGGGGGCCGCCGGATAACTATGGCTACACCTTC. As protein: CASSSDRGPPDNYGYTF.

This chain connects TRBV7-7 to TRBJ1-3, with D possibly being TRBD1 (5 bases). Per the germline V gene, CDR1 is SSHAT and CDR2 is FNYEAQ (reference sequence). Trimming pared 5 bases from V and 1 base from J, leaving 9 bases between. The CDR3 loop spans 14 amino acids. The DNA for the CDR3 is TGTGCCAGCAGCCCAGGGCTATCTGGAAACACCATATATTTT. It codes for CASSPGLSGNTIYF.

This chain connects TRBV29-1 to TRBJ2-1; the D gene is possibly TRBD1 (6 bases). CDR1 is SQVTM and CDR2 is ANQGSEA in the germline V gene. V lost 4 bases and J 8 bases, leaving 9 bases between the germline ends. This CDR3 is built from 11 residues. CDR3 in DNA: TGCAGCGTTGGGGACACCGATGAGCAGTTCTTC. Amino acids: CSVGDTDEQFF.

The chain links TRBV5-4 to TRBJ1-2, with unresolved D. Trimming removed 1 base from V and 6 bases from J, with 7 bases in between. Per germline, CDR1 SGHNT and CDR2 YYREEE (reference sequence). This CDR3 is built from 12 residues. The CDR3 region is CASSLQLNGYTF. DNA for the CDR3: TGTGCCAGCAGCTTGCAGTTGAATGGCTACACCTTC.

V usage is TRBV7-3 and J usage is TRBJ2-1, with TRBD2 matching over 12 bases. The V gene end was trimmed by 0 bases and the J gene end by 8 bases; junction bases not matched to a gene: 2. The CDR3 loop spans 15 amino acids. Germline-derived CDR1 and CDR2 are SGHTA and FQGTGA. The CDR3 loop is CASSLTLAGGHEQFF. As DNA, the CDR3 is TGTGCCAGCAGCTTAACCCTAGCGGGGGGGCATGAGCAGTTCTTC.

CDR3 nucleotides: TGCGCCAGCAGTACCGGGACAGCCTATAATTCACCCCTCCACTTT. It specifies CASSTGTAYNSPLHF. The chain joins TRBV5-1 to TRBJ1-6; 7 bases match TRBD1. CDR3 length: 15 residues. The trim removed 5 bases at V and 2 bases at J, leaving 4 bases unmatched. Germline V gene sequence: CDR1 SGHRS, CDR2 YFSETQ.

The V and J genes are TRBV5-1 and TRBJ1-1; 8 bases match TRBD1. With 0 bases clipped from V and 4 bases from J, the junction kept 5 bases outside the gene matches. The V gene's germline CDR1 is SGHRS and CDR2 YFSETQ. The CDR3 consists of 15 residues. This CDR3 reads CASSLAGGGLTEAFF. CDR3 coding DNA: TGCGCCAGCAGCTTGGCAGGGGGCGGGCTCACTGAAGCTTTCTTT. The full variable domain, in which reference TRBV5-1 and TRBJ1-1 provide the parts outside the CDR3, is KAGVTQTPRYLIKTRGQQVTLSCSPISGHRSVSWYQQTPGQGLQFLFEYFSETQRNKGNFPGRFSGRQFSNSRSEMNVSTLELGDSALYLCASSLAGGGLTEAFFGQGTRLTVV.

V gene TRBV24-1 combines with J gene TRBJ2-1; 12 bases match TRBD1. The V segment lost 3 bases and the J segment 5 bases; nucleotides outside the gene matches: 1. The CDR3 has 15 amino acids. Germline V gene data show CDR1 as KGHDR and CDR2 as SFDVKD. This CDR3 reads CATSDGTGGHNEQFF. CDR3 bases: TGTGCCACCAGTGATGGGACAGGGGGCCACAATGAGCAGTTCTTC.

The V call is TRBV10-3, the J call TRBJ2-7, with a weak D call TRBD1 (6 bases). V lost 4 bases and J lost 6, with 19 bases in between. This CDR3 has 15 amino acids. Per germline, CDR1 ENHRY and CDR2 SYGVKD. This CDR3 reads CAISGTQTGTPEQYF. The CDR3, as DNA: TGTGCCATCAGTGGTACCCAGACAGGTACGCCCGAGCAGTACTTC.

The genes are TRBV9 and TRBJ1-5; D unclear. Germline CDR1 and CDR2: SGDLS and YYNGEE. V lost 3 bases and J lost 5, with 12 bases in between. This CDR3 region has 14 residues. CDR3 DNA sequence: TGTGCCAGCAGCGCAGCGGGAGTAGATCAGCCCCAGCATTTT. The encoded protein is CASSAAGVDQPQHF.

This clone showed up just a few times. The chain recombines TRBV5-1 with TRBJ2-7, with TRBD1 identical over 8 bases. Unmatched junction bases numbered 9, after V lost 7 bases and J lost 3 bases. The CDR3 totals 14 residues. CDR1 is SGHRS, CDR2 YFSETQ, per germline. The CDR3 loop is CASRIGTGDYEQYV. CDR3 coding DNA: TGCGCCAGCCGGATTGGGACAGGCGACTACGAGCAGTACGTC.

This clone was seen once. V is TRBV9 and J is TRBJ2-5, with D possibly matching TRBD1 (5 bases). This CDR3 region has 14 residues. V was shortened by 0 bases and J by 2 bases, with 8 bases between the two germline ends. Per germline, CDR1 SGDLS and CDR2 YYNGEE. The CDR3 DNA follows: TGTGCCAGCAGCGTAGCAGGGCTACAAGAGACCCAGTACTTC. Translation gives CASSVAGLQETQYF.

The gene calls are TRBV5-5 and TRBJ2-1; 12 positions match TRBD1. V gave up 4 bases and J gave up 9 bases; unmatched junction bases: 5. Germline V gene lookup returns CDR1 SGHKS and CDR2 YYEKEE (reference sequence). CDR3 length: 14 amino acids. DNA for the CDR3: TGTGCCAGCAGCCCGGGACAGGGGGCGCCTGAGCAGTTCTTC. Its protein is CASSPGQGAPEQFF.

V gene TRBV6-5 combines with J gene TRBJ2-3; D is unclear. The CDR3 contains 12 residues. V was trimmed by 7 bases and J by 5 bases, leaving 10 bases between them. Germline CDR1 MNHEY, CDR2 SVGAGI. The DNA of the CDR3 is TGTGCCAGCAACTTTCATGGAGATACGCAGTATTTT. Its protein product is CASNFHGDTQYF.

As for this clone: Other DNA sequences from this sample encode an identical CDR3 as well. The CDR3 region has the DNA TGCGCCAGCAGCTCACAGGGGGCGAACACTGAAGCTTTCTTT. The encoded protein is CASSSQGANTEAFF. The rearrangement links TRBV5-1 to TRBJ1-1; TRBD1 matches 9 bases. CDR1 and CDR2 from the germline V gene are SGHRS and YFSETQ. V shed 3 bases, J shed 1 base, and the junction held 1 base outside the gene matches. This CDR3 region has 14 residues. The full variable domain, completed using reference TRBV5-1 and TRBJ1-1, is KAGVTQTPRYLIKTRGQQVTLSCSPISGHRSVSWYQQTPGQGLQFLFEYFSETQRNKGNFPGRFSGRQFSNSRSEMNVSTLELGDSALYLCASSSQGANTEAFFGQGTRLTVV.

This sequence joins TRBV7-8 and TRBJ1-1, with no clear D. With 5 bases removed from V and 0 bases from J, the gap between germline ends came to 13 bases. The CDR3 totals 15 residues. Looked up from germline, CDR1 is SGHVS and CDR2 is FQNEAQ. The CDR3 spells CASSPSRELNTEAFF. Written as DNA, the CDR3 is TGTGCCAGCAGCCCGAGTAGGGAGCTGAACACTGAAGCTTTCTTT.

The rearrangement joins TRBV7-2 to TRBJ2-5; TRBD2 agrees at 12 bases. Germline V gives CDR1 SGHTA, CDR2 FQGNSA. This CDR3 region has 15 residues. The J segment lost 5 bases and the V segment lost 5 bases, leaving 6 bases of the junction unmatched. CDR3 in amino acids: CASSQTSGGRETQYF. Written as DNA, the CDR3 is TGTGCCAGCAGCCAGACTAGCGGGGGACGGGAGACCCAGTACTTC.

The chain couples TRBV5-1 to TRBJ2-6; tentative D call: TRBD2 (5 bases). The CDR3 is 18 amino acids. Trimming took off 2 bases at V and 0 bases at J, with 15 bases between the two ends. Per the germline V gene, CDR1 is SGHRS and CDR2 is YFSETQ. The CDR3 loop reads CASSLVYSGGSGANVLTF. The DNA of the CDR3 is TGCGCCAGCAGCTTAGTTTACAGCGGAGGCTCTGGGGCCAACGTCCTGACTTTC.